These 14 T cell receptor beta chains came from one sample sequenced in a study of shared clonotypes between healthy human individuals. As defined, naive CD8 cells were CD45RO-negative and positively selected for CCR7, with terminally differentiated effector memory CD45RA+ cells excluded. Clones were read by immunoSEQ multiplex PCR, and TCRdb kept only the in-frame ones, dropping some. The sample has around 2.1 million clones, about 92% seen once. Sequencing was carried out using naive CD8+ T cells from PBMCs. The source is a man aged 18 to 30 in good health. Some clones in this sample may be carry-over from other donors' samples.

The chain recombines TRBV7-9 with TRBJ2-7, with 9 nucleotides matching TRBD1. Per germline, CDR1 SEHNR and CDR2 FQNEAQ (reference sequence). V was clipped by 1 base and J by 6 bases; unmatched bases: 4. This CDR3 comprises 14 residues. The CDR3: CASSLVGTGSEQYF. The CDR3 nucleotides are TGTGCCAGCAGCTTAGTAGGGACAGGGTCCGAGCAGTACTTC.

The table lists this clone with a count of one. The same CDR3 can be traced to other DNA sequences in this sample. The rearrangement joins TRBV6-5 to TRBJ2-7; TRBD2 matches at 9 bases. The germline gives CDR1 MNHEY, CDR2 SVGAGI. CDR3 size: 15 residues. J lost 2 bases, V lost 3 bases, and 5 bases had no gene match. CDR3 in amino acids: CASSYSGRTAYEQYF. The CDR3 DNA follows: TGTGCCAGCAGTTATAGCGGGAGAACGGCCTACGAGCAGTACTTC.

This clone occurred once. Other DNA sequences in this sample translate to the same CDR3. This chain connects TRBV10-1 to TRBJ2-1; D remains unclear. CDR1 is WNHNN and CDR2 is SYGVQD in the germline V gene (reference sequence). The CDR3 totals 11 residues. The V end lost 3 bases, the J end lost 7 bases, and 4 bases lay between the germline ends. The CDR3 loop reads CASSEGNEQFF. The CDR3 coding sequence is TGCGCCAGCAGTGAAGGGAATGAGCAGTTCTTC.

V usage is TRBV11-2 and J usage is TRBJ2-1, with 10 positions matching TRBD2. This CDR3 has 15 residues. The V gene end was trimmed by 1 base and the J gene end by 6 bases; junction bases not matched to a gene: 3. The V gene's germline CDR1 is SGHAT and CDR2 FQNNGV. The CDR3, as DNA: TGTGCCAGCAGCTTAGCAGCGGGAGGGCCCAATGAGCAGTTCTTC. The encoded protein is CASSLAAGGPNEQFF.

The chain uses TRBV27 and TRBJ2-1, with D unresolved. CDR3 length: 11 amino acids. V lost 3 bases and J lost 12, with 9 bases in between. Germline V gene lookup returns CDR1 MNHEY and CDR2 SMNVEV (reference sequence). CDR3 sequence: CASSFLGWQFF. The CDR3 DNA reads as TGTGCCAGCAGTTTTTTAGGGTGGCAGTTCTTC.

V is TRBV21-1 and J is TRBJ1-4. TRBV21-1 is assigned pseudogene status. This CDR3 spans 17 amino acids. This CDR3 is CASSKAGRELPNEKLFF. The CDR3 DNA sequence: TGTGCCAGCAGCAAAGCGGGCAGGGAGCTACCGAATGAAAAACTGTTTTTT.

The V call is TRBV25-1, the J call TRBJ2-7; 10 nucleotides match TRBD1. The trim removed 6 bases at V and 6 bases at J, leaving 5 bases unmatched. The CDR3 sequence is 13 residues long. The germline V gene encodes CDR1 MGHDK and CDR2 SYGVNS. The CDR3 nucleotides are TGTGCCAGCAGAGGGACAGGGGTAGGCGAGCAGTACTTC. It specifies CASRGTGVGEQYF.

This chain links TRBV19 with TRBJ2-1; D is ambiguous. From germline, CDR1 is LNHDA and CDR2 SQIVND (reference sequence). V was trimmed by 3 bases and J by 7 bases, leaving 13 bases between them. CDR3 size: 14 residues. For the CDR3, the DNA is TGTGCCAGTAGTATCGGGTTTGTTGAGAATGAGCAGTTCTTC. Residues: CASSIGFVENEQFF.

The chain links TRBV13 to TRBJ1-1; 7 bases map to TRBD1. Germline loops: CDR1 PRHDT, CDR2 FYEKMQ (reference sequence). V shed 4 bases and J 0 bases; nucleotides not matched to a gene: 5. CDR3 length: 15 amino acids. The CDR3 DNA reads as TGTGCCAGCAGCTGGGGACAGACAGTGAACACTGAAGCTTTCTTT. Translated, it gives CASSWGQTVNTEAFF.

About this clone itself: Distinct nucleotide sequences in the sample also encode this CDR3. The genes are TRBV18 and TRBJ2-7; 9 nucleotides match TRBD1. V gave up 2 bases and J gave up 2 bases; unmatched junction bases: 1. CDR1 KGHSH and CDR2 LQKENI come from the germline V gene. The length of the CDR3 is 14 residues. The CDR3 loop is CASSPRDRAYEQYF. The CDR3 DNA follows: TGTGCCAGCTCACCAAGGGACAGGGCCTACGAGCAGTACTTC.

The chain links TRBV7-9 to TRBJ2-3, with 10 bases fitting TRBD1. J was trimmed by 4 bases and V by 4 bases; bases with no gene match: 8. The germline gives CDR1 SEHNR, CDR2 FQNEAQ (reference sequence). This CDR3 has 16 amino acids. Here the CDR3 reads CASSSGQGGMADTQYF. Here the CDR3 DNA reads TGTGCCAGCAGCTCCGGACAGGGGGGCATGGCAGATACGCAGTATTTT.

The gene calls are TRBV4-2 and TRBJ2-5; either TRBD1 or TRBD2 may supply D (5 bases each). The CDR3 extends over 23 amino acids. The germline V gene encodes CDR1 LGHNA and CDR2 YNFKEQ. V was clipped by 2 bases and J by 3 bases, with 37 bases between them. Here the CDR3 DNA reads TGTGCCAGCAGCCAATTCAGAATTTTTATTGTCCTTTGGGGGACCAAACCTGAAGAGACCCAGTACTTC. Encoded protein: CASSQFRIFIVLWGTKPEETQYF.

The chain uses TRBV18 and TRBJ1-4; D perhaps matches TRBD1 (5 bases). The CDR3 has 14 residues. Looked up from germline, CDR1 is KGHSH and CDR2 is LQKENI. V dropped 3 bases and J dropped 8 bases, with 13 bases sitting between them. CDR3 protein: CASSPPGPGEKLFF. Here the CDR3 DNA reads TGTGCCAGCTCACCGCCGGGGCCCGGGGAAAAACTGTTTTTT.

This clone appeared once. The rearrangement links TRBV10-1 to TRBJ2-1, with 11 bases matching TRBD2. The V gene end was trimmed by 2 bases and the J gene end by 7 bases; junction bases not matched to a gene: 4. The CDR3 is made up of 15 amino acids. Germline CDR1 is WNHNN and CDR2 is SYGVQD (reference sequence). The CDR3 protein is CASSEGLAGGNEQFF. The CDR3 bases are TGCGCCAGCAGTGAGGGGCTAGCGGGAGGAAATGAGCAGTTCTTC.